These 30 T cell receptor beta chains were sequenced from one sample in a study of graft-versus-host responses after intestinal transplantation. Only in-frame clones appear in the TCRdb table, and some are missing; sequencing was by immunoSEQ multiplex PCR. In the table there are some 15,000 clones, over 85% of which are singletons. The sample was PBMCs, taken 1032 days after intestinal transplantation. The origin of the receptors is a human patient who received an intestinal transplant, so some T cells may come from the graft donor.

Here the CDR3 DNA reads TGTGCCAGCAGCCCCGGGGGCCTCACAGATACGCAGTATTTT. Residues: CASSPGGLTDTQYF. The genes are TRBV5-4 and TRBJ2-3; D tentatively reads TRBD1 or TRBD2 (6 bases each). Germline loops: CDR1 SGHNT, CDR2 YYREEE (reference sequence). There are 14 residues in the CDR3. The V and J ends lost 4 bases and 2 bases respectively, with 11 bases between them.

The chain combines TRBV4-2 with TRBJ1-3, with D perhaps matching TRBD1 (5 bases). V gave up 5 bases and J gave up 5 bases, with 16 bases separating them. Per germline, CDR1 LGHNA and CDR2 YNFKEQ. The CDR3 covers 15 residues. The CDR3 DNA reads as TGTGCCAGCAGCTTGGGTACAGGCCCGAGAAACACCATATATTTT. This sequence encodes CASSLGTGPRNTIYF.

The sample holds a few counts of this clone. The gene calls are TRBV2 and TRBJ1-5, with D hard to call. V was shortened by 7 bases and J by 3 bases, with 10 bases between the two germline ends. The CDR3 is 13 residues long. Germline V gives CDR1 SNHLY, CDR2 FYNNEI. CDR3 protein: CASTADHNQPQHF. The DNA of the CDR3 is TGTGCCAGCACCGCGGACCACAATCAGCCCCAGCATTTT.

This clone was observed a single time. V usage is TRBV7-3 and J usage is TRBJ2-3; D gene uncertain. Germline CDR1 is SGHTA and CDR2 is FQGTGA. This CDR3 is built from 17 residues. V was cut by 1 base and J by 0 bases, with 14 bases left in between. CDR3 coding DNA: TGTGCCAGCAGCTTAAGGGCCTCGACCTTTAGCACAGATACGCAGTATTTT. Translation: CASSLRASTFSTDTQYF.

The genes are TRBV18 and TRBJ2-7, with a possible D match to TRBD1 (6 bases). The CDR3 is 13 residues long. V was pared by 6 bases and J by 2 bases, with 11 bases between. CDR1 and CDR2 from the germline V gene are KGHSH and LQKENI. CDR3 region: CASSTGTTYEQYF. In DNA, the CDR3 is TGTGCCAGCTCCACCGGGACAACCTACGAGCAGTACTTC.

The genes are TRBV5-4 and TRBJ1-1; no reliable D call. The CDR3 is 13 residues long. The V end lost 4 bases, the J end lost 10 bases, and 17 bases lay between the germline ends. CDR1 is SGHNT, CDR2 YYREEE, per germline (reference sequence). The CDR3 DNA follows: TGTGCCAGCAGCCAAGACCGACTTGGTCGAGCTTTCTTT. Amino acid sequence: CASSQDRLGRAFF.

The chain joins TRBV11-1 to TRBJ2-1, with 9 bases that match TRBD1. The ends lost 5 bases at V and 7 bases at J; junction bases unmatched: 9. The CDR3 covers 15 residues. Germline assignment: CDR1 SGHAT and CDR2 FQDESV (reference sequence). The CDR3 sequence is CASSRGQGVWNEQFF. The CDR3 DNA reads TGTGCCAGCAGCAGGGGACAGGGTGTTTGGAATGAGCAGTTCTTC.

This sequence joins TRBV5-8 and TRBJ2-7, with D possibly TRBD2 on 5 matching bases. Trimming shortened V by 1 base and J by 2 bases, and 10 bases separated the two germline ends. The V gene's germline CDR1 is SGHTS and CDR2 YDEGEE. The CDR3 is made up of 14 amino acids. CDR3 coding DNA: TGTGCCAGCAGCTTGTTTAACGGGGCCTACGAGCAGTACTTC. Encoded protein: CASSLFNGAYEQYF.

The chain uses TRBV7-3 and TRBJ1-2; D ambiguous. CDR3 length: 14 residues. The germline V gene has CDR1 SGHTA and CDR2 FQGTGA. Trimming removed 5 bases at V and 4 bases at J, with 14 bases between. CDR3 nucleotide sequence: TGTGCCAGCAGCCCTCTCGCTGGATCCTATGGCTACACCTTC. This sequence encodes CASSPLAGSYGYTF.

The rearrangement joins TRBV4-2 to TRBJ1-2, with D tentatively TRBD1 (5 bases). Germline CDR1 and CDR2: LGHNA and YNFKEQ. Trimming removed 4 bases from V and 3 bases from J, with 15 bases in between. CDR3 length: 15 amino acids. In nucleotides, the CDR3 is TGTGCCAGCAGCCGAAACCGACAGTCAGACTATGGCTACACCTTC. Protein: CASSRNRQSDYGYTF.

The V and J genes are TRBV18 and TRBJ2-7; D is possibly TRBD1 (6 bases). Germline loops: CDR1 KGHSH, CDR2 LQKENI. The length of the CDR3 is 13 residues. V lost 2 bases and J 2 bases, leaving 7 bases between the germline ends. In DNA, the CDR3 is TGTGCCAGCTCACCATACAGGGCCTACGAGCAGTACTTC. Residues: CASSPYRAYEQYF.

The V call is TRBV5-4, the J call TRBJ2-7, with 11 bases matching TRBD1. V lost 4 bases to trimming and J lost 5 bases; unmatched junction nucleotides: 8. The V gene's germline CDR1 is SGHNT and CDR2 YYREEE (reference sequence). The CDR3 is made up of 15 amino acids. In nucleotides, the CDR3 is TGTGCCAGCAGCCCACCGGGACAGGGGGGCCACGAGCAGTACTTC. Its protein product is CASSPPGQGGHEQYF.

V and J are TRBV10-3 and TRBJ1-2; 11 bases are shared with TRBD1. CDR3 size: 15 residues. V lost 7 bases and J lost 8; bases outside the gene matches: 12. Germline V gene sequence: CDR1 ENHRY, CDR2 SYGVKD. The CDR3 loop is CAITSPGQGGFGYTF. The CDR3 DNA reads TGTGCCATCACTTCCCCGGGACAGGGGGGGTTCGGCTACACCTTC.

J is TRBJ2-6 and V is TRBV19; 12 nucleotides align to TRBD2. This CDR3 comprises 17 residues. The V segment lost 4 bases and the J segment 3 bases; nucleotides outside the gene matches: 4. Looked up from germline, CDR1 is LNHDA and CDR2 is SQIVND (reference sequence). CDR3 region: CASSTSGGAYGANVLTF. The DNA of the CDR3 is TGTGCCAGTAGTACTAGCGGGGGGGCGTATGGGGCCAACGTCCTGACTTTC.

This clone was detected only once. The chain joins TRBV5-8 to TRBJ1-5; D gene uncertain. The V gene lost 4 bases and the J gene lost 4 bases, with 24 bases spanning the gap. The CDR3 has 18 amino acids. The germline V gene has CDR1 SGHTS and CDR2 YDEGEE. In DNA, the CDR3 is TGTGCCAGCAGCCCGCAACGGTTTAGTGGTATGGAGAATCAGCCCCAGCATTTT. Translation gives CASSPQRFSGMENQPQHF.

This chain joins TRBV27 and TRBJ1-6, with a weak D call TRBD1 (6 bases). The CDR3 has 16 residues. Germline loops: CDR1 MNHEY, CDR2 SMNVEV (reference sequence). The germline V and J ends were trimmed by 0 bases and 10 bases, with 16 bases remaining between them. DNA for the CDR3: TGTGCCAGCAGTTTATCGCCAGGGGAGAGGAGATCACCCCTCCACTTT. Translating gives CASSLSPGERRSPLHF.

This sequence joins TRBV13 and TRBJ1-2, with 8 bases fitting TRBD1. The CDR3 spans 17 residues. Germline V CDR1 and CDR2: PRHDT, FYEKMQ (reference sequence). J was trimmed by 5 bases and V by 3 bases; bases with no gene match: 14. CDR3 in amino acids: CASSFSLTGEPLYGYTF. The CDR3 DNA reads as TGTGCCAGCAGCTTTTCTTTGACAGGGGAGCCCCTGTATGGCTACACCTTC. Together with reference TRBV13 and TRBJ1-2, the CDR3 gives the full variable domain: AAGVIQSPRHLIKEKRETATLKCYPIPRHDTVYWYQQGPGQDPQFLISFYEKMQSDKGSIPDRFSAQQFSDYHSELNMSSLELGDSALYFCASSFSLTGEPLYGYTFGSGTRLTVV.

The chain is built from TRBV7-8 and TRBJ1-5; D ambiguous. This CDR3 region has 12 residues. The ends were cut back, 2 bases at V and 6 bases at J, with 5 bases in the middle. Germline V lookup: CDR1 SGHVS, CDR2 FQNEAQ. The CDR3 loop reads CASSLFSQPQHF. DNA for the CDR3: TGTGCCAGCAGCTTATTTAGTCAGCCCCAGCATTTT.

The CDR3 spells CASILGVTSGPTRETQYF. The CDR3 DNA follows: TGCGCCAGCATCCTTGGTGTGACTAGCGGGCCCACGCGGGAGACCCAGTACTTC. This chain joins TRBV5-1 and TRBJ2-5; 10 bases fit TRBD2. Germline-derived CDR1 and CDR2 are SGHRS and YFSETQ. The length of the CDR3 is 18 residues. With V trimmed by 6 bases and J by 5 bases, 19 bases remained unmatched.

This chain joins TRBV6-6 and TRBJ1-1; D gene ambiguous. Germline loops: CDR1 MNHNY, CDR2 SVGAGI (reference sequence). The CDR3 has 12 amino acids. The ends were cut back, 4 bases at V and 1 base at J, with 4 bases in the middle. The CDR3, as DNA: TGTGCCAGCAGTTTTCAGAACACTGAAGCTTTCTTT. Translation gives CASSFQNTEAFF.

V usage is TRBV5-1 and J usage is TRBJ2-1; tentative D call: TRBD1 (6 bases). The V end lost 3 bases, the J end lost 8 bases, and 12 bases lay between the germline ends. Germline CDR1 SGHRS, CDR2 YFSETQ. This CDR3 contains 13 residues. CDR3 amino acids: CASSSKQGDEQFF. DNA of the CDR3: TGCGCCAGCAGCTCAAAACAGGGCGATGAGCAGTTCTTC.

Remarks on this clone: Germline and junction disagree at one end, which may indicate a read error. The chain combines TRBV7-7 with TRBJ2-2, with D tentatively TRBD2 (6 bases). The CDR3 contains 13 residues. Per germline, CDR1 SSHAT and CDR2 FNYEAQ (reference sequence). Written as DNA, the CDR3 is TGTGCTAGCGGAGGAATAAACACCGGGGAGCCGTTTTTT. It translates to CASGGINTGEPFF.

The gene calls are TRBV19 and TRBJ2-2, with 9 bases aligning to TRBD2. Losses at the gene ends were 3 bases for V and 5 bases for J; bases not matched to a gene: 4. The V gene's germline CDR1 is LNHDA and CDR2 SQIVND (reference sequence). The CDR3 length is 15 residues. CDR3 loop: CASSISAGGTGELFF. The DNA for the CDR3 is TGTGCCAGTAGTATCTCCGCGGGGGGGACCGGGGAGCTGTTTTTT.

The gene calls are TRBV5-4 and TRBJ2-3; 10 bases agree with TRBD2. The germline V gene has CDR1 SGHNT and CDR2 YYREEE (reference sequence). The CDR3 spans 18 residues. Trimming removed 4 bases from V and 0 bases from J; junction bases left unmatched: 11. The CDR3 spells CASSPALLAGHSTDTQYF. The CDR3 bases are TGTGCCAGCAGCCCTGCCCTACTAGCGGGGCACAGCACAGATACGCAGTATTTT.

The chain's CDR3 is CASNKGRNTGELFF. In DNA form, the CDR3 reads TGTGCCAGCAACAAGGGACGGAACACCGGGGAGCTGTTTTTT. The chain recombines TRBV11-2 with TRBJ2-2; D might be TRBD1 or TRBD2, each matching 5 bases. CDR1 and CDR2 (germline): SGHAT, FQNNGV. This CDR3 region has 14 residues. The ends were cut back, 7 bases at V and 1 base at J, with 10 bases in the middle.

This sequence joins TRBV7-9 and TRBJ2-3; possibly TRBD2 for D (6 bases). Trimming pared 2 bases from V and 2 bases from J, leaving 11 bases between. This CDR3 is built from 15 residues. Germline V gives CDR1 SEHNR, CDR2 FQNEAQ (reference sequence). CDR3 DNA sequence: TGTGCCAGCAGCTTAAGGGGCGGGGCCACAGATACGCAGTATTTT. Its translation: CASSLRGGATDTQYF.

The gene calls are TRBV7-6 and TRBJ2-5; TRBD2 matches 9 bases. The CDR3 consists of 16 residues. Germline CDR1 is SGHVS and CDR2 is FNYEAQ. J lost 2 bases, V lost 4 bases, and 8 bases had no gene match. CDR3 region: CASSSIRLAGQETQYF. CDR3 nucleotide sequence: TGTGCCAGCAGCTCTATACGGCTAGCGGGGCAAGAGACCCAGTACTTC.

The rearrangement uses TRBV7-9 and TRBJ1-2; tentatively, D is TRBD1 (5 bases). Germline V CDR1 and CDR2: SEHNR, FQNEAQ (reference sequence). Trimming shortened V by 4 bases and J by 8 bases, and 23 bases separated the two germline ends. The CDR3 sequence is 16 residues long. The CDR3 here is CASSSKPRDSPMGYTF. Here the CDR3 DNA reads TGTGCCAGCAGCTCAAAACCCCGTGACAGTCCGATGGGCTACACCTTC.

The CDR3 DNA reads TGTGCCAGCAGTGAAGGGCGGACAGGGGGTCGCAATCAGCCCCAGCATTTT. Translating gives CASSEGRTGGRNQPQHF. The chain recombines TRBV2 with TRBJ1-5, with 10 bases matching TRBD1. V trimming: 1 base; J trimming: 2 bases; junction bases outside the gene matches: 5. The CDR3 consists of 17 residues. Germline loops: CDR1 SNHLY, CDR2 FYNNEI.

The genes are TRBV20-1 and TRBJ2-5; a possible D gene is TRBD1 (6 bases). Germline-derived CDR1 and CDR2 are DFQATT and SNEGSKA (reference sequence). V shed 6 bases and J shed 4 bases, with 9 bases lying between them. This CDR3 is 11 amino acids long. CDR3 DNA sequence: TGCAGTGCGGACAGCCGAGAGACCCAGTACTTC. Amino acid sequence: CSADSRETQYF.